The 21 T cell receptor beta chains below come from one sample, sequenced in a study of CD8+ T cells in alopecia areata (dated by TCRdb to 2016 to 2019). The time point label of this sample denotes: 24 weeks on oral tofacitinib. The sample's treatment or condition label is to be understood as: oral pan-JAK inhibitor, 5-10 mg twice daily. The method behind the library was the immunoSEQ multiplex PCR assay. RNA was extracted from all samples and reverse transcribed into cDNA, which served as template for TCR sequencing. As stored in TCRdb, this immuneACCESS dataset retains in-frame rearrangements with V and J assigned. A fraction of the clones does not appear; measured against another copy, unresolved V genes explain less than half of the discrepancy, and the remainder lacks a known reason. The sample records about 180,000 clones, 40% to 65% of which are singletons. Of the sample, 11% is held by the ten largest clones.

The material was CD8+ T cells sorted from blood, obtained at week 24, from a patient treated with tofacitinib. These receptors came from a human donor with alopecia areata.

This chain links TRBV9 with TRBJ2-5; D gene uncertain. The CDR3 contains 12 residues. From germline, CDR1 is SGDLS and CDR2 YYNGEE. The V gene lost 3 bases and the J gene lost 4 bases, with 7 bases spanning the gap. The CDR3 coding sequence is TGTGCCAGCAGCGGGATAACAGAGACCCAGTACTTC. Protein: CASSGITETQYF.

This chain uses TRBV5-6 with TRBJ2-7; D is ambiguous. The CDR3 runs to 14 residues. From germline, CDR1 is SGHDT and CDR2 YYEEEE. The V end was cut by 0 bases, the J end by 3 bases, with 10 bases between. CDR3 in amino acids: CASSLGSKGYEQYF. CDR3 bases: TGTGCCAGCAGCTTGGGAAGCAAGGGCTACGAGCAGTACTTC.

This chain connects TRBV27 to TRBJ1-5; TRBD1 matches 7 bases. The V and J ends lost 8 bases and 6 bases, in that order; junction bases with no gene match: 4. Per germline, CDR1 MNHEY and CDR2 SMNVEV (reference sequence). The CDR3 is 12 amino acids. The CDR3, as DNA: TGTGCCAGCGCGTCAGGGGGTCAGCCCCAGCATTTT. Protein: CASASGGQPQHF.

The table lists this clone with a few counts. The CDR3 DNA follows: TGCAGCGCCGAACAACGGGACACGCCAGTGGATGAGCAGTTCTTC. As protein: CSAEQRDTPVDEQFF. This chain uses TRBV29-1 with TRBJ2-1; TRBD1 might be the D (6 bases). The germline CDR1 and CDR2 sequences are SQVTM and ANQGSEA. Trimming pared 7 bases from V and 8 bases from J, leaving 24 bases between. CDR3 size: 15 residues.

This clone was observed a few times. V and J are TRBV27 and TRBJ2-7; D not resolved. The length of the CDR3 is 16 residues. Germline CDR1 is MNHEY and CDR2 is SMNVEV (reference sequence). The germline V and J ends were trimmed by 6 bases and 3 bases, with 21 bases remaining between them. The chain's CDR3 is CASRPSAHLKVYEQYF. CDR3 nucleotides: TGTGCCAGCAGACCGTCGGCACACCTAAAGGTCTACGAGCAGTACTTC.

This clone was detected a few times. This chain connects TRBV4-3 to TRBJ2-2; 7 bases fit TRBD1. In germline, CDR1 is LGHNA, CDR2 YSLEER. This CDR3 is built from 13 residues. J gave up 8 bases and V 4 bases, and 4 bases lay outside the gene matches. CDR3 coding DNA: TGCGCCAGCAGCCGGAGACAGGGTGGGGAGCTGTTTTTT. Translation gives CASSRRQGGELFF.

This clone has ten or more counts. The chain links TRBV5-1 to TRBJ1-1, with 9 bases that match TRBD1. This CDR3 spans 15 amino acids. Germline loops: CDR1 SGHRS, CDR2 YFSETQ. V was pared by 0 bases and J by 3 bases, with 3 bases of the junction left unmatched. This chain's CDR3 is CASSLGDRDDTEAFF. In DNA, the CDR3 is TGCGCCAGCAGCTTGGGGGACAGGGATGACACTGAAGCTTTCTTT.

This clone was picked up a small number of times. The rearrangement uses TRBV29-1 and TRBJ1-1, with 7 bases fitting TRBD1. The V gene's germline CDR1 is SQVTM and CDR2 ANQGSEA. J was trimmed by 10 bases and V by 4 bases; bases with no gene match: 6. The CDR3 has 11 amino acids. In DNA form, the CDR3 reads TGCAGCGTTGTACAGGGGAGGGGAGCTTTCTTT. It specifies CSVVQGRGAFF.

This clone has only a few counts. The V and J genes are TRBV27 and TRBJ2-4; D perhaps matches TRBD2 (7 bases). V lost 2 bases and J 8 bases, leaving 10 bases between the germline ends. The CDR3 runs 13 residues. Germline CDR1 reads MNHEY; CDR2 reads SMNVEV (reference sequence). The CDR3 spells CASSLQGRDIQYF. The DNA for the CDR3 is TGTGCCAGCAGTTTACAGGGGAGGGACATTCAGTACTTC.

The chain has TRBV19 and TRBJ1-1; D not resolved. CDR1 and CDR2 (germline): LNHDA, SQIVND (reference sequence). V gave up 4 bases and J gave up 2 bases, with 2 bases separating them. The CDR3 consists of 11 residues. The chain's CDR3 is CASSTNTEAFF. In DNA, the CDR3 is TGTGCCAGTAGTACTAACACTGAAGCTTTCTTT.

This chain connects TRBV30 to TRBJ2-3; D possibly uses TRBD1 or TRBD2 (5 bases each). V lost 3 bases and J lost 4, with 14 bases in between. The CDR3 is made up of 14 amino acids. Germline V gene lookup returns CDR1 GTSNPN and CDR2 SVGIG (reference sequence). This CDR3 is CAWRLRGGADTQYF. DNA of the CDR3: TGTGCCTGGAGACTGAGGGGTGGGGCAGATACGCAGTATTTT.

The V and J genes are TRBV7-9 and TRBJ2-3, with 9 bases aligning to TRBD2. This CDR3 has 17 amino acids. The germline CDR1 and CDR2 sequences are SEHNR and FQNEAQ (reference sequence). V gave up 6 bases and J gave up 2 bases; unmatched junction bases: 12. The CDR3 DNA sequence: TGTGCCAGCAGTTATATACCGGGACTAGCTTTCACAGATACGCAGTATTTT. It encodes CASSYIPGLAFTDTQYF.

This chain joins TRBV9 and TRBJ2-1, with 10 bases lining up with TRBD2. Per the germline V gene, CDR1 is SGDLS and CDR2 is YYNGEE. The CDR3 has 16 residues. V lost 1 base and J lost 3; bases outside the gene matches: 4. The CDR3 reads CASSVPTSGVYNEQFF. The CDR3 nucleotides are TGTGCCAGCAGCGTACCCACTAGCGGGGTCTACAATGAGCAGTTCTTC.

The chain recombines TRBV6-6 with TRBJ1-6; D perhaps matches TRBD1 (5 bases). Trimming cost V 7 bases and J 9 bases, with 19 bases left between them. Germline V gene lookup returns CDR1 MNHNY and CDR2 SVGAGI (reference sequence). This CDR3 has 15 residues. CDR3 DNA: TGTGCCAGCAAGGTTGGGACTCTCGAGGCTTCACCCCTCCACTTT. It codes for CASKVGTLEASPLHF.

Points on this clone: This sample also contains other DNA sequences that code for the same CDR3. The chain couples TRBV30 to TRBJ1-5; TRBD1 might be the D (6 bases). CDR1 is GTSNPN and CDR2 is SVGIG in the germline V gene (reference sequence). CDR3 length: 13 residues. V was pared by 0 bases and J by 7 bases, with 10 bases between. DNA for the CDR3: TGTGCCTGGAGTGTGCAAGGGGGACAGCCCCAGCATTTT. Its protein is CAWSVQGGQPQHF.

In this sample, this clone turned up a few times. The J gene is TRBJ2-5, the V gene TRBV7-6; D is tentatively TRBD1 or TRBD2 (5 bases each). The germline CDR1 and CDR2 sequences are SGHVS and FNYEAQ. This CDR3 has 15 amino acids. V lost 0 bases, J lost 5 bases, and 13 bases lay in between. CDR3 sequence reads: CASSLAGELGETQYF. The CDR3 region has the DNA TGTGCCAGCAGCTTAGCGGGGGAGCTAGGGGAGACCCAGTACTTC.

This clone was seen only a few times. The chain carries TRBV5-1 and TRBJ2-1; no clear D. CDR1 is SGHRS, CDR2 YFSETQ, per germline. Trimming cost V 5 bases and J 10 bases, with 10 bases left between them. The CDR3 spans 11 residues. Here the CDR3 DNA reads TGCGCCAGCAGGTACACCCGCGAGCAGTTCTTC. Its protein product is CASRYTREQFF.

In its sample, this clone was seen a few times. J is TRBJ2-5 and V is TRBV10-3; D is possibly TRBD1 (5 bases). CDR3 length equals 14 residues. Per germline, CDR1 ENHRY and CDR2 SYGVKD. Trimming removed 5 bases from V and 4 bases from J, with 14 bases in between. CDR3 sequence reads: CAISSEGALETQYF. CDR3 DNA: TGTGCCATCAGTTCAGAAGGGGCCTTAGAGACCCAGTACTTC.

The rearrangement uses TRBV19 and TRBJ2-3; a possible D gene is TRBD1 (5 bases). Between the trimmed V and J ends, which lost 3 bases and 3 bases, there was a span of 7 bases. This CDR3 is built from 13 residues. In germline, CDR1 is LNHDA, CDR2 SQIVND (reference sequence). Here the CDR3 reads CASSMGPTDTQYF. DNA for the CDR3: TGTGCCAGTAGTATGGGGCCAACAGATACGCAGTATTTT.

The chain recombines TRBV11-3 with TRBJ2-2; 7 positions agree with TRBD1. Germline V CDR1 and CDR2: SGHNT, YENEEA. The CDR3 is 16 residues long. The junction had 9 bases not matched to a gene; V was cut back by 5 bases and J by 3 bases. CDR3 nucleotides: TGTGCCAGCAGCCCAACCTGGGACAGAGACACCGGGGAGCTGTTTTTT. As protein: CASSPTWDRDTGELFF.

The chain carries TRBV9 and TRBJ2-1; TRBD2 matches at 10 bases. CDR1 is SGDLS, CDR2 YYNGEE, per germline. The CDR3 sequence is 16 residues long. Germline trimming cut 4 bases from V and 6 bases from J; bases unmatched to any gene: 10. The CDR3 DNA reads TGTGCCAGCAGCCCGTTTTTAGCGGGAGGAACCAATGAGCAGTTCTTC. This encodes CASSPFLAGGTNEQFF. Based on the CDR3 plus reference TRBV9 and TRBJ2-1, the full variable domain is DSGVTQTPKHLITATGQRVTLRCSPRSGDLSVYWYQQSLDQGLQFLIQYYNGEERAKGNILERFSAQQFPDLHSELNLSSLELGDSALYFCASSPFLAGGTNEQFFGPGTRLTVL.